Each of the 10 T cell receptor beta chains below was sequenced from the same sample in a study of T cell repertoires in cytomegalovirus infection. TCRdb re-called the reads with MiXCR, one entry per CDR3 protein. Counted here are about 900,000 distinct CDR3 sequences, 31% occurring once; the ten biggest clones make up around 15%. No cognate antigen is known for these TCRs. The specimen comprised cultured CD8+ T cells from PBMCs, sampled from culture after CMV antigen stimulation. All receptors come from a human donor in good health (CMV status not recorded). Some clones in this sample may be carry-over from other donors' samples.

This clonotype was observed a few times. V gene TRBV4-1 combines with J gene TRBJ1-5, with D perhaps matching TRBD1 (6 bases). V gave up 0 bases and J gave up 3 bases, with 12 bases separating them. The CDR3 sequence is 16 residues long. Germline loops: CDR1 MGHRA, CDR2 YSYEKL. The CDR3 sequence: CASSQEETGYNQPQHF. As DNA, the CDR3 is TGCGCCAGCAGCCAAGAGGAAACAGGGTACAATCAGCCCCAGCATTTT.

This clonotype was observed at least ten times. This sequence joins TRBV7-6 and TRBJ1-2; D unresolved. Trimming removed 1 base from V and 2 bases from J, with 5 bases in between. Germline V gives CDR1 SGHVS, CDR2 FNYEAQ. CDR3 length: 13 residues. The CDR3, as DNA: TGTGCCAGCAGCTTAGACACAAACTATGGCTACACCTTC. Encoded protein: CASSLDTNYGYTF.

The sample holds many counts of this clonotype. V gene TRBV28 combines with J gene TRBJ2-3, with 7 bases fitting TRBD2. V lost 3 bases to trimming and J lost 0 bases; unmatched junction nucleotides: 9. This CDR3 is 17 amino acids long. Germline CDR1 MDHEN, CDR2 SYDVKM. The CDR3 protein is CASSFSAGVDSTDTQYF. The CDR3, as DNA: TGTGCCAGCAGTTTTTCTGCGGGAGTGGACAGCACAGATACGCAGTATTTT.

This clonotype was observed a few times. This rearrangement joins TRBV6-2 or TRBV6-3 to TRBJ2-1; TRBD1 matches at 7 bases. V gave up 6 bases and J gave up 5 bases; unmatched junction bases: 10. The CDR3 runs 15 residues. Germline V gene data show CDR1 as MNHEY and CDR2 as SVGEGT. The CDR3 DNA follows: TGTGCCAGCAGATTGACAGGGAAGCCTGACAATGAGCAGTTCTTC. It is translated as CASRLTGKPDNEQFF.

The V and J genes are TRBV6-2 or TRBV6-3 and TRBJ2-7; possibly TRBD2 for D (5 bases). The V and J ends lost 3 bases and 6 bases respectively, with 12 bases between them. Germline V gene sequence: CDR1 MNHEY, CDR2 SVGEGT. The CDR3 contains 13 residues. The CDR3, as DNA: TGTGCCAGCAGTTATTTAGCGAGGGCCGAGCAGTACGTC. Protein product: CASSYLARAEQYV.

The V call is TRBV12-3 or TRBV12-4, the J call TRBJ2-7; D possibly corresponds to TRBD1 (6 bases). V was clipped by 3 bases and J by 4 bases, with 13 bases between them. CDR3 size: 14 residues. The CDR3 DNA follows: TGTGCCAGCAGTTTTTCGGCAGGGGATTACGAGCAGTACGTC. This codes for CASSFSAGDYEQYV.

This clonotype was counted only a few times. V is TRBV15 and J is TRBJ1-1; D perhaps matches TRBD1 (6 bases). The V gene's germline CDR1 is LNHNV and CDR2 YYDKDF (reference sequence). V lost 4 bases and J lost 0, with 15 bases in between. The CDR3 covers 16 residues. The DNA of the CDR3 is TGTGCCACCAGCATCAGGGGCCTTCCTATGAACACTGAAGCTTTCTTT. Encoded protein: CATSIRGLPMNTEAFF.

This clonotype was observed at least ten times. The chain is built from TRBV5-1 and TRBJ2-1, with D possibly being TRBD2 (6 bases). CDR1 is SGHRS and CDR2 is YFSETQ in the germline V gene. The CDR3 consists of 18 residues. V was clipped by 4 bases and J by 4 bases, with 24 bases between them. In DNA form, the CDR3 reads TGCGCCAGCAGCCGGATCTCCCGGGGGAATAGTCCTTACAATGAGCAGTTCTTC. Encoded protein: CASSRISRGNSPYNEQFF. Variable domain in full (rest from reference TRBV5-1 and TRBJ2-1): KAGVTQTPRYLIKTRGQQVTLSCSPISGHRSVSWYQQTPGQGLQFLFEYFSETQRNKGNFPGRFSGRQFSNSRSEMNVSTLELGDSALYLCASSRISRGNSPYNEQFFGPGTRLTVL.

The J gene is TRBJ2-1, the V gene TRBV6-5, with a weak D call TRBD1 (6 bases). Germline V CDR1 and CDR2: MNHEY, SVGAGI. This CDR3 has 17 residues. V gave up 5 bases and J gave up 3 bases, with 20 bases separating them. CDR3 loop: CASSSPWVAGDYNEQFF. DNA for the CDR3: TGTGCCAGCAGTAGCCCATGGGTTGCAGGGGACTACAATGAGCAGTTCTTC.

This clonotype appeared many times. The CDR3 protein is CASSSWTDSTDTQYF. For the CDR3, the DNA is TGTGCCAGCAGTTCCTGGACGGATAGCACAGATACGCAGTATTTT. The chain links TRBV6-1 to TRBJ2-3; D gene uncertain. V dropped 5 bases and J dropped 0 bases, with 12 bases sitting between them. The germline V gene has CDR1 MNHNS and CDR2 SASEGT. CDR3 length: 15 residues.